This entry lists 13 T cell receptor beta chains sequenced from one sample in a study of blood T cell repertoires in COVID-19. The assay was immunoSEQ multiplex PCR, and TCRdb's table has in-frame clones only and misses some. This sample has 170,000 or so clones, with over 90% found just once. Specimen: peripheral blood. These receptors came from a man aged 50 to 59 with acute or convalescent COVID-19.

On this clone: Distinct nucleotide sequences in the sample also encode this CDR3. The V and J genes are TRBV5-4 and TRBJ1-1, with D unclear. V lost 1 base, J lost 4 bases, and 8 bases lay in between. CDR1 and CDR2 from the germline V gene are SGHNT and YYREEE (reference sequence). The length of the CDR3 is 13 residues. CDR3 bases: TGTGCCAGCAGCTTGCGAGGGTTCACTGAAGCTTTCTTT. Residues: CASSLRGFTEAFF.

There are a few counts of this clone. The CDR3 sequence: CASSFWQGVGTGELFF. The CDR3 DNA is TGTGCCAGCAGCTTTTGGCAGGGGGTAGGAACCGGGGAGCTGTTTTTT. This rearrangement joins TRBV5-4 to TRBJ2-2; 7 bases fit TRBD1. The CDR3 is 16 residues long. The V gene end was trimmed by 2 bases and the J gene end by 5 bases; junction bases not matched to a gene: 9. CDR1 and CDR2 (germline): SGHNT, YYREEE (reference sequence).

The rearrangement joins TRBV25-1 to TRBJ2-2, with TRBD1 as a possible D gene (7 bases). Trimming took off 6 bases at V and 6 bases at J, with 14 bases between the two ends. Per the germline V gene, CDR1 is MGHDK and CDR2 is SYGVNS. This CDR3 has 14 amino acids. The CDR3 here is CASSLQGEAGELFF. The CDR3 nucleotides are TGTGCCAGCAGCCTCCAGGGGGAGGCCGGGGAGCTGTTTTTT.

The chain combines TRBV9 with TRBJ2-2; 10 nucleotides agree with TRBD2. CDR1 is SGDLS and CDR2 is YYNGEE in the germline V gene. Trimming at V came to 2 bases and at J to 7 bases, leaving 8 bases not matched to a gene. There are 16 residues in the CDR3. The CDR3 DNA reads as TGTGCCAGCAGCGTCCTGGGACTAGCGACCGTCGGGGAGCTGTTTTTT. As protein: CASSVLGLATVGELFF.

This sequence joins TRBV18 and TRBJ2-4, with D perhaps matching TRBD2 (6 bases). The CDR3 is 16 residues long. Trimming pared 3 bases from V and 9 bases from J, leaving 21 bases between. The germline gives CDR1 KGHSH, CDR2 LQKENI. The CDR3 DNA reads TGTGCCAGCTCACCGCTCATTCAGGGAGGTCAAAGCATTCAGTACTTC. It encodes CASSPLIQGGQSIQYF.

The V and J genes are TRBV5-1 and TRBJ2-2; 9 bases match TRBD2. V trimming: 0 bases; J trimming: 5 bases; junction bases outside the gene matches: 14. In germline, CDR1 is SGHRS, CDR2 YFSETQ. The CDR3 sequence is 19 residues long. DNA for the CDR3: TGCGCCAGCAGCTTGGAATTTGGGGCGCCGCTAGCGGGAACCGGGGAGCTGTTTTTT. Translating gives CASSLEFGAPLAGTGELFF.

The gene calls are TRBV2 and TRBJ2-1, with TRBD2 matching 13 bases. The CDR3 runs 22 residues. V trimming: 6 bases; J trimming: 9 bases; junction bases outside the gene matches: 29. Germline V gene lookup returns CDR1 SNHLY and CDR2 FYNNEI. This CDR3 is CASSPGTGGTWTSGRGSSEQFF. The CDR3 DNA reads as TGTGCCAGCAGCCCCGGGACAGGGGGTACCTGGACTAGCGGGAGAGGGTCCAGTGAGCAGTTCTTC.

V gene TRBV5-1 combines with J gene TRBJ1-6; no clear D. The ends were cut back, 5 bases at V and 9 bases at J, with 18 bases in the middle. Germline-derived CDR1 and CDR2 are SGHRS and YFSETQ. This CDR3 has 15 amino acids. CDR3 coding DNA: TGCGCCAGCAGTCCGCAGGCTACGGCAGGTTCACCCCTCCACTTT. Protein: CASSPQATAGSPLHF.

This rearrangement joins TRBV28 to TRBJ1-2, with TRBD1 matching over 9 bases. The CDR3 is 14 residues long. V lost 2 bases to trimming and J lost 5 bases; unmatched junction nucleotides: 3. Germline-derived CDR1 and CDR2 are MDHEN and SYDVKM. In DNA form, the CDR3 reads TGTGCCAGCAGTTTACCGGACAGGGGTTATGGCTACACCTTC. Encoded protein: CASSLPDRGYGYTF.

The chain employs TRBV15 and TRBJ2-3; 8 nucleotides agree with TRBD1. This CDR3 comprises 16 residues. J gave up 1 base and V 3 bases, and 6 bases lay outside the gene matches. The V gene's germline CDR1 is LNHNV and CDR2 YYDKDF (reference sequence). The CDR3 here is CATSSPGGLGTDTQYF. The CDR3, as DNA: TGTGCCACCAGCAGCCCAGGGGGCCTAGGCACAGATACGCAGTATTTT. The entire variable domain, with the rest obtained from reference TRBV15 and TRBJ2-3, is as follows: DAMVIQNPRYQVTQFGKPVTLSCSQTLNHNVMYWYQQKSSQAPKLLFHYYDKDFNNEADTPDNFQSRRPNTSFCFLDIRSPGLGDTAMYLCATSSPGGLGTDTQYFGPGTRLTVL.

This rearrangement joins TRBV29-1 to TRBJ1-1; tentatively, D is TRBD1 (5 bases). Looked up from germline, CDR1 is SQVTM and CDR2 is ANQGSEA. The CDR3 totals 13 residues. The V gene lost 3 bases and the J gene lost 4 bases, with 12 bases spanning the gap. CDR3 nucleotide sequence: TGCAGCGTTGATCGGGGGGAGGGCACTGAAGCTTTCTTT. This gives the protein CSVDRGEGTEAFF.

The rearrangement links TRBV2 to TRBJ1-6; D is possibly TRBD1 (5 bases). Trimming pared 2 bases from V and 10 bases from J, leaving 15 bases between. The germline CDR1 and CDR2 sequences are SNHLY and FYNNEI. The length of the CDR3 is 15 residues. Here the CDR3 DNA reads TGTGCCAGCAGTGAATCCCTGCAGGGCGAGTCACCCCTCCACTTT. Its protein is CASSESLQGESPLHF. The full variable domain, with the rest looked up from reference TRBV2 and TRBJ1-6, is EPEVTQTPSHQVTQMGQEVILRCVPISNHLYFYWYRQILGQKVEFLVSFYNNEISEKSEIFDDQFSVERPDGSNFTLKIRSTKLEDSAMYFCASSESLQGESPLHFGNGTRLTVT.

The V gene is TRBV30, the J gene TRBJ2-5; tentative D call: TRBD1 (5 bases). This CDR3 has 13 residues. Between the trimmed V and J ends, which lost 0 bases and 2 bases, there was a span of 7 bases. CDR1 GTSNPN and CDR2 SVGIG come from the germline V gene (reference sequence). The CDR3 region has the DNA TGTGCCTGGAGTGTAAAGGGGCAAGAGACCCAGTACTTC. This encodes CAWSVKGQETQYF.